This T cell receptor beta chain was found in a study of blood T cell repertoires in COVID-19 (dated by TCRdb to 2018 to 2020). Study-level background: The collaborator samples originated in the United States, Italy and Spain and spanned the acute and convalescent phases of COVID-19. The samples were drawn from the first 160 participants of the ongoing ImmuneRACE study and from 1,254 subjects provided by 6 global collaborators. Where available, HLA class I and class II types were obtained from metadata supplied by the sample provider rather than from assay-based typing. Nearly every sample came with metadata listing a de-identified subject ID, COVID-19 status, age in years and sex. The dataset comprised deeply sampled blood TCRbeta repertoires from subjects exposed to, actively infected with, or recovered from COVID-19. The prospective study material was composed of cDNA or gDNA derived from T cells, B-cell-depleted T cells, or PBMCs. A freely available public database, intended as a resource for researchers studying the immune response to SARS-CoV-2, is where the repertoires were released.

General study outcomes and caveats: How much clinical and demographic metadata was included differed by source and by participant, and the metadata was provided uncurated.

At one collaborating source in Seattle, patients were enrolled during active infection and were followed longitudinally through the course of disease. The collaborating institutions used their own protocols to collect whole blood in K2EDTA tubes. For TCRbeta analysis, collaborators shipped samples in one of three forms: frozen whole blood, isolated PBMCs, or DNA extracted from either of those sample types. As regards this clone: The specificity of this receptor is unknown. There are no base qualities to consult, and no much larger clone falls within one base.

TCRbeta CDR3 regions were amplified from genomic DNA using the immunoSEQ Assay, a bias-controlled multiplex PCR. In the source study's methods: The number of nucleated cells in each sample was estimated by amplification of reference gene primers within the assay. To quantify the absolute abundance of each unique TCRbeta CDR3 rearrangement, sequence reads were collapsed and filtered. Productive Simpson clonality was computed per sample as the square root of Simpson's diversity index over productive rearrangements. As stored in TCRdb, this immuneACCESS dataset retains in-frame rearrangements with V and J assigned. A fraction of the clones does not appear; measured against another copy, unresolved V genes explain less than half of the discrepancy, and the remainder lacks a known reason. Clone size and the V and J calls come from that table; the DNA yielded D and trimming. The sample profile shows 200,000 to 250,000 clones; 70% to 90% of them were found once. The ten largest clones capture approximately 2.4% of the sample.

This clonotype originated in a woman aged 65 to 85 with COVID-19, enrolled during active disease. Specimen: peripheral blood.

The nucleotides are TGTGCCAGCAGTTCGGGACAGGGACTCGAGCAGTACTTC. Its protein product is CASSSGQGLEQYF. Rearrangement joined TRBV12-3 or TRBV12-4 to TRBJ2-7; 9 nucleotides in the junction match TRBD1. CDR3 length: 13 amino acids, cysteine to phenylalanine. The entry retains the CDR3 DNA only, 39 bases that are in frame from base 1. Compared with germline, V lacks 4 bases and J lacks 6 bases; bases without a gene match: 4.